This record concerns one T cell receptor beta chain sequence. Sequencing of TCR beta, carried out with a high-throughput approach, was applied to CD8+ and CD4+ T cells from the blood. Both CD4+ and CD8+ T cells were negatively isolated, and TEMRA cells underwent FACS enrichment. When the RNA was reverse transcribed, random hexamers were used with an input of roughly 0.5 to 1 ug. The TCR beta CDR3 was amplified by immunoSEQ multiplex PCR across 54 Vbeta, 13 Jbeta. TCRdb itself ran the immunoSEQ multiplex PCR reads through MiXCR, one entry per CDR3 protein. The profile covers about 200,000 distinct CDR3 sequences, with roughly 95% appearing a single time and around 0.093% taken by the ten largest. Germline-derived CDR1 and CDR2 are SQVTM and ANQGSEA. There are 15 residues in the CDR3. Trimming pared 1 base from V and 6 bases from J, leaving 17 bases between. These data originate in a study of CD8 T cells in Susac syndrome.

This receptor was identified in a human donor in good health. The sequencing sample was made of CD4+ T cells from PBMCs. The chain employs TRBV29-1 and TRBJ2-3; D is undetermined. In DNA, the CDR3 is TGCAGCGTTGAAGGGCATCAAGACGGGCCCGATACGCAGTATTTT. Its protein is CSVEGHQDGPDTQYF.